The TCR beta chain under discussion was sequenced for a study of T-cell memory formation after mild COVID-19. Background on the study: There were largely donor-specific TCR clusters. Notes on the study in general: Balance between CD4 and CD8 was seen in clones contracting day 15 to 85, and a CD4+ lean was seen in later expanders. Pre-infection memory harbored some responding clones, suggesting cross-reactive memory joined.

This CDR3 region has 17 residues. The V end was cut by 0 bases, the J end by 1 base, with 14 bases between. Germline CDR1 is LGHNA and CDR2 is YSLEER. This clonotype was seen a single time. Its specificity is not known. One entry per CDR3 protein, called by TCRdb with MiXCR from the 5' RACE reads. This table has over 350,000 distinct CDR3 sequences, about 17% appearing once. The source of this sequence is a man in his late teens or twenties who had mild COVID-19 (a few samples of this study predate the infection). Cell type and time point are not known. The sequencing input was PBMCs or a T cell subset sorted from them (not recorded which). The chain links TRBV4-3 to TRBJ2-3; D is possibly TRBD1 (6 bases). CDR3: CASSQDTANRGTDTQYF. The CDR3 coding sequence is TGCGCCAGCAGCCAAGATACGGCGAACAGGGGCACAGATACGCAGTATTTT.